The present T cell receptor (beta chain) was sequenced within a study of neurological immune-mediated disorders. 5'RACE with 10-nucleotide random UMIs generated the cDNA. A single run covered 15-18 subjects with over 190 million TCR-beta sequences. TCRdb re-derived calls from the 5' RACE reads in MiXCR, one entry per CDR3 protein. The sample consists of approximately 89,000 distinct CDR3 sequences, under 15% of them appearing once. The length of the CDR3 is 15 residues. V was trimmed by 8 bases and J by 2 bases, leaving 13 bases between them. Germline loops: CDR1 ENHRY, CDR2 SYGVKD. Stated time point: longitudinal time-point 2. Study conclusions and caveats: HTLV-1-associated myelopathy had the most TCR clonal expansion, whereas multiple sclerosis had the least (lower than in healthy controls).

Notes on this clonotype: Its matching antigen is unknown.

The V and J genes are TRBV10-3 and TRBJ2-6, with a weak D call TRBD2 (7 bases). The sample comprised PBMCs. The sequence was obtained from a female donor with HTLV-1-associated myelopathy (HAM/TSP). Written as DNA, the CDR3 is TGTGCCATCTCTAGGGGGGGTGCTGGGGCCAACGTCCTGACTTTC. Protein product: CAISRGGAGANVLTF.